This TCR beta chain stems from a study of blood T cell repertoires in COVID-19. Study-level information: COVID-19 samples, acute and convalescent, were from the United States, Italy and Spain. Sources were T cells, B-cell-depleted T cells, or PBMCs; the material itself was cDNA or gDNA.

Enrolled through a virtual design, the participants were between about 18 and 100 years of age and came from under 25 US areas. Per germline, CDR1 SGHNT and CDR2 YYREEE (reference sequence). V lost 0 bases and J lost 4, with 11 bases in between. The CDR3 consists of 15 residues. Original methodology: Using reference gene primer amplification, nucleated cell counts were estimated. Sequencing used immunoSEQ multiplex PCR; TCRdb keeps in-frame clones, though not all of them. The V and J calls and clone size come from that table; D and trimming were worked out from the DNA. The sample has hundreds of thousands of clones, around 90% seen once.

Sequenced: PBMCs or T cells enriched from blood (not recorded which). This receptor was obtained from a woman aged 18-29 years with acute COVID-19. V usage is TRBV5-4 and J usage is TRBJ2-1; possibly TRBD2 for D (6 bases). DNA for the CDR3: TGTGCCAGCAGCTTGGCTAGCGCGAGATACAATGAGCAGTTCTTC. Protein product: CASSLASARYNEQFF.